The 14 T cell receptor beta chains listed next were all sequenced from one sample in a study of PD-L1 blockade in urothelial cancer. The assay was immunoSEQ multiplex PCR, and TCRdb's table has in-frame clones only and misses some. The sample lists 35,000 to 45,000 clones, approximately 40% seen once, with just under 9% in the top ten. The specimen comprised tumor tissue, sampled before atezolizumab (anti-PD-L1) treatment. These TCRs come from a man aged 55 to 70 with urothelial cancer.

J is TRBJ2-1 and V is TRBV14, with a weak D call TRBD1 (6 bases). V lost 1 base and J lost 8, with 15 bases in between. This CDR3 has 15 residues. CDR1 and CDR2 from the germline V gene are SGHDN and FVKESK. CDR3 nucleotide sequence: TGTGCCAGCAGCCAAGGCAGGTCCAGGGGAGATGAGCAGTTCTTC. It is translated as CASSQGRSRGDEQFF.

The genes are TRBV29-1 and TRBJ2-7, with TRBD1 matching 7 bases. The CDR3 has 15 residues. Germline CDR1 SQVTM, CDR2 ANQGSEA. V shed 0 bases, J shed 5 bases, and the junction held 10 bases outside the gene matches. The CDR3 loop reads CSVEDQGDERDEQYF. The CDR3 DNA follows: TGCAGCGTTGAAGATCAGGGGGACGAGAGGGACGAGCAGTACTTC.

The rearrangement uses TRBV18 and TRBJ2-2, with D unclear. The V gene lost 4 bases and the J gene lost 5 bases, with 5 bases spanning the gap. Germline values: CDR1 KGHSH, CDR2 LQKENI. This CDR3 spans 12 amino acids. The CDR3 sequence is CASSLQTGELFF. The DNA of the CDR3 is TGTGCCAGCTCACTCCAGACCGGGGAGCTGTTTTTT.

This clone appeared a few times. This sequence joins TRBV10-3 and TRBJ2-5; the match to TRBD1 covers 8 bases. V dropped 10 bases and J dropped 1; count of bases not matched to a gene: 8. The V gene's germline CDR1 is ENHRY and CDR2 SYGVKD. The CDR3 has 14 residues. The CDR3, as DNA: TGTGCCACCTGGACAGGGTCTAGCCAAGAGACCCAGTACTTC. As protein: CATWTGSSQETQYF.

The rearrangement uses TRBV28 and TRBJ1-2; 9 bases map to TRBD1. Germline CDR1 and CDR2: MDHEN and SYDVKM. V dropped 5 bases and J dropped 7; count of bases not matched to a gene: 2. The CDR3 is made up of 12 amino acids. The CDR3 nucleotides are TGTGCCAGCAGTGGGGACAGGGCTGGCTACACCTTC. It yields the protein CASSGDRAGYTF.

The chain recombines TRBV18 with TRBJ1-4; D possibly corresponds to TRBD1 (6 bases). Trimming stripped 5 bases from V and 8 bases from J, with 24 bases between. CDR1 is KGHSH, CDR2 LQKENI, per germline. This CDR3 is built from 17 residues. The CDR3 DNA follows: TGTGCCAGCTCAGCTTCCCCCCAGGGAAATAGGGGGGAAAAACTGTTTTTT. Translated, it gives CASSASPQGNRGEKLFF.

This rearrangement joins TRBV12-5 to TRBJ2-7; 8 nucleotides agree with TRBD1. Germline V gene lookup returns CDR1 LGHNT and CDR2 FRNRAP. The CDR3 totals 14 residues. The V segment lost 1 base and the J segment 2 bases; nucleotides outside the gene matches: 1. Written as DNA, the CDR3 is TGTGCTAGTGGTTTGGGGACAGGGACCTACGAGCAGTACTTC. It translates to CASGLGTGTYEQYF. Using reference TRBV12-5 and TRBJ2-7 for the parts outside the CDR3, the full variable domain is DARVTQTPRHKVTEMGQEVTMRCQPILGHNTVFWYRQTMMQGLELLAYFRNRAPLDDSGMPKDRFSAEMPDATLATLKIQPSEPRDSAVYFCASGLGTGTYEQYFGPGTRLTVT.

Many counts were recorded for this clone. The V and J genes are TRBV6-8 and TRBJ1-2; tentative D call: TRBD1 (5 bases). The V gene's germline CDR1 is MNHGY and CDR2 SAAAGT. CDR3 length: 17 amino acids. Trimming shortened V by 5 bases and J by 0 bases, and 19 bases separated the two germline ends. The CDR3 sequence is CASSESRQRLSNYGYTF. DNA for the CDR3: TGTGCCAGCAGTGAGTCTCGACAGAGACTTTCTAACTATGGCTACACCTTC.

The chain carries TRBV9 and TRBJ2-7, with 14 bases identical to TRBD2. The CDR3 sequence is 18 residues long. Trimming took 2 bases from V and 3 from J; bases not matched to a gene: 10. Per the germline V gene, CDR1 is SGDLS and CDR2 is YYNGEE. CDR3 in amino acids: CASSVGLAGETQGYEQYF. As DNA, the CDR3 is TGTGCCAGCAGCGTGGGACTAGCGGGAGAAACTCAGGGCTACGAGCAGTACTTC.

This clone was detected once. J is TRBJ2-2 and V is TRBV25-1, with D perhaps matching TRBD1 (7 bases). From germline, CDR1 is MGHDK and CDR2 SYGVNS. The CDR3 is made up of 16 amino acids. V lost 7 bases and J 7 bases, leaving 22 bases between the germline ends. The CDR3 sequence is CASNHGGGGDDGELFF. In nucleotides, the CDR3 is TGTGCCAGCAACCACGGAGGAGGGGGCGATGACGGGGAGCTGTTTTTT. The full variable domain, its missing parts supplied by reference TRBV25-1 and TRBJ2-2, is EADIYQTPRYLVIGTGKKITLECSQTMGHDKMYWYQQDPGMELHLIHYSYGVNSTEKGDLSSESTVSRIRTEHFPLTLESARPSHTSQYLCASNHGGGGDDGELFFGEGSRLTVL.

The table lists this clone with a few counts. The chain carries TRBV25-1 and TRBJ2-1; 11 bases are shared with TRBD1. The germline V gene has CDR1 MGHDK and CDR2 SYGVNS. Germline trimming cut 1 base from V and 6 bases from J; bases unmatched to any gene: 2. The CDR3 runs 15 residues. This CDR3 reads CASSELGTGGNEQFF. DNA for the CDR3: TGTGCCAGCAGTGAATTAGGGACAGGGGGCAATGAGCAGTTCTTC.

V usage is TRBV29-1 and J usage is TRBJ1-1, with D hard to call. The CDR3 totals 13 residues. Between the trimmed V and J ends, which lost 7 bases and 0 bases, there was a span of 12 bases. In germline, CDR1 is SQVTM, CDR2 ANQGSEA. Here the CDR3 reads CSACVSLNTEAFF. The DNA for the CDR3 is TGCAGCGCCTGTGTCAGCTTGAACACTGAAGCTTTCTTT.

This clone was seen only a few times. CDR3 in DNA: TGTGCCAGCAGTGAAAAACAGAGGAGCTATGGCTACACCTTC. It yields the protein CASSEKQRSYGYTF. The V call is TRBV2, the J call TRBJ1-2; D not resolved. CDR1 SNHLY and CDR2 FYNNEI come from the germline V gene. This CDR3 region has 14 residues. Between the trimmed V and J ends, which lost 2 bases and 4 bases, there was a span of 11 bases.

This clone was observed a handful of times. This chain uses TRBV2 with TRBJ2-7; TRBD2 is a possible D gene (6 bases). Trimming shortened V by 1 base and J by 2 bases, and 6 bases separated the two germline ends. CDR1 is SNHLY and CDR2 is FYNNEI in the germline V gene. This CDR3 spans 13 amino acids. The CDR3 DNA sequence: TGTGCCAGCAGTGAAGGGAGGGCCTACGAGCAGTACTTC. As protein: CASSEGRAYEQYF.